One and the same sample provided the 26 T cell receptor beta chains below, sequenced in a study of identical twins. TCRdb fed the 5' RACE reads into MiXCR, producing one record per CDR3 protein. The table has around 160,000 distinct CDR3 sequences, roughly 3.3% seen once. What was sequenced was memory T cells sorted from blood. All receptors come from a man between 18 and 29 years old in good health.

There are many counts of this clonotype. The V and J genes are TRBV7-2 and TRBJ1-2, with unresolved D. Trimming removed 1 base from V and 4 bases from J, with 4 bases in between. This CDR3 contains 12 residues. Germline V CDR1 and CDR2: SGHTA, FQGNSA. This CDR3 reads CASSLVTYGYTF. CDR3 DNA: TGTGCCAGCAGCTTAGTGACCTATGGCTACACCTTC. The full variable domain, rest sourced from reference TRBV7-2 and TRBJ1-2, is GAGVSQSPSNKVTEKGKDVELRCDPISGHTALYWYRQSLGQGLEFLIYFQGNSAPDKSGLPSDRFSAERTGGSVSTLTIQRTQQEDSAVYLCASSLVTYGYTFGSGTRLTVV.

The sample holds many counts of this clonotype. The gene calls are TRBV10-3 and TRBJ1-1; TRBD1 is a possible D gene (5 bases). Trimming pared 8 bases from V and 4 bases from J, leaving 5 bases between. The germline V gene has CDR1 ENHRY and CDR2 SYGVKD. This CDR3 has 10 amino acids. The CDR3 nucleotides read TGTGCCATCGGGACCACTGAAGCTTTCTTT. Protein sequence: CAIGTTEAFF.

In this sample, this clonotype turned up many times. The chain couples TRBV7-8 to TRBJ2-1; 7 bases fit TRBD1. The CDR3 is 18 amino acids. Germline trimming cut 5 bases from V and 1 base from J; bases unmatched to any gene: 14. Germline CDR1 reads SGHVS; CDR2 reads FQNEAQ. In DNA form, the CDR3 reads TGTGCCAGCAGCGCATCAGAGACAGGGACAAGATCCTACAATGAGCAGTTCTTC. This translates into CASSASETGTRSYNEQFF.

This clonotype was recorded many times. The chain recombines TRBV2 with TRBJ1-6; no clear D. The germline V gene has CDR1 SNHLY and CDR2 FYNNEI. The CDR3 spans 12 residues. Trimming cost V 7 bases and J 8 bases, with 9 bases left between them. CDR3 region: CASKTSDSPLHF. The CDR3 nucleotides are TGTGCCAGCAAGACGTCCGATTCACCCCTCCACTTT.

In its sample, this clonotype was seen many times. The chain carries TRBV29-1 and TRBJ1-2; TRBD1 might be the D (5 bases). Germline CDR1 SQVTM, CDR2 ANQGSEA. The CDR3 is made up of 17 amino acids. The V and J ends lost 0 bases and 2 bases respectively, with 19 bases between them. For the CDR3, the DNA is TGCAGCGTTGAAGATCCGGGACGGAGACTTACGAACTATGGCTACACCTTC. It codes for CSVEDPGRRLTNYGYTF. Looking up the rest from reference TRBV29-1 and TRBJ1-2 gives the full variable domain: SAVISQKPSRDICQRGTSLTIQCQVDSQVTMMFWYRQQPGQSLTLIATANQGSEATYESGFVIDKFPISRPNLTFSTLTVSNMSPEDSSIYLCSVEDPGRRLTNYGYTFGSGTRLTVV.

This clonotype was counted ten times or more. This chain joins TRBV13 and TRBJ2-1, with D perhaps being TRBD1 or TRBD2 (5 bases each). Deletions cut 7 bases from V and 4 bases from J, with 14 bases between. There are 14 residues in the CDR3. Per germline, CDR1 PRHDT and CDR2 FYEKMQ (reference sequence). This CDR3 is CASIRAGRYNEQFF. DNA of the CDR3: TGTGCCAGCATCAGGGCGGGCCGTTACAATGAGCAGTTCTTC. The whole variable domain, filled in from reference TRBV13 and TRBJ2-1, reads AAGVIQSPRHLIKEKRETATLKCYPIPRHDTVYWYQQGPGQDPQFLISFYEKMQSDKGSIPDRFSAQQFSDYHSELNMSSLELGDSALYFCASIRAGRYNEQFFGPGTRLTVL.

The rearrangement links TRBV5-1 to TRBJ1-1; D gene uncertain. The germline gives CDR1 SGHRS, CDR2 YFSETQ. V dropped 0 bases and J dropped 7 bases, with 10 bases sitting between them. The CDR3 extends over 13 amino acids. CDR3 sequence: CASSLGRELEAFF. For the CDR3, the DNA is TGCGCCAGCAGCTTGGGACGCGAGCTTGAAGCTTTCTTT.

This clonotype occurred a few times. The chain couples TRBV19 to TRBJ1-4; TRBD1 agrees at 10 bases. Germline V gene sequence: CDR1 LNHDA, CDR2 SQIVND (reference sequence). This CDR3 has 14 amino acids. V was pared by 9 bases and J by 5 bases, with 6 bases of the junction left unmatched. CDR3 region: CASLRTGGNEKLFF. For the CDR3, the DNA is TGTGCCAGCCTAAGGACAGGGGGGAATGAAAAACTGTTTTTT.

This clonotype was observed many times. The rearrangement links TRBV7-7 to TRBJ2-1; 14 nucleotides line up with TRBD2. The V segment lost 3 bases and the J segment 7 bases; nucleotides outside the gene matches: 5. CDR1 and CDR2 (germline): SSHAT, FNYEAQ (reference sequence). This CDR3 has 16 amino acids. CDR3 loop: CASSFGTSGSLNEQFF. The CDR3 region has the DNA TGTGCCAGCAGCTTCGGGACTAGCGGGAGTTTAAATGAGCAGTTCTTC.

This clonotype has ten or more counts. This chain joins TRBV4-3 and TRBJ2-2; tentative D call: TRBD1 (6 bases). CDR3 length: 15 amino acids. Germline assignment: CDR1 LGHNA and CDR2 YSLEER. The V and J ends lost 4 bases and 1 base respectively, with 10 bases between them. CDR3 residues: CASSLLTGNTGELFF. CDR3 DNA: TGCGCCAGCAGCCTTCTGACAGGGAACACCGGGGAGCTGTTTTTT.

This clonotype was observed many times. This rearrangement joins TRBV6-5 to TRBJ1-5; D perhaps matches TRBD1 (5 bases). This CDR3 region has 12 residues. The germline V and J ends were trimmed by 8 bases and 7 bases, with 12 bases remaining between them. Germline assignment: CDR1 MNHEY and CDR2 SVGAGI. The CDR3 reads CASGTADQPQHF. CDR3 sequence (DNA): TGTGCCAGCGGGACGGCGGACCAGCCCCAGCATTTT.

The sample holds many counts of this clonotype. V usage is TRBV6-1 and J usage is TRBJ2-6; TRBD1 matches at 9 bases. CDR1 MNHNS and CDR2 SASEGT come from the germline V gene. The CDR3 extends over 16 amino acids. V was clipped by 6 bases and J by 2 bases; unmatched bases: 5. This CDR3 reads CASSRTGGTGANVLTF. The CDR3 DNA reads as TGTGCCAGCAGCCGCACAGGGGGCACTGGGGCCAACGTCCTGACTTTC.

The chain joins TRBV19 to TRBJ2-5; D unclear. V gave up 3 bases and J gave up 2 bases, with 13 bases separating them. Germline values: CDR1 LNHDA, CDR2 SQIVND (reference sequence). The CDR3 is 15 residues long. The CDR3 DNA reads as TGTGCCAGTAGTATCAGGCCCCTGGGGCAAGAGACCCAGTACTTC. Translating gives CASSIRPLGQETQYF.

This clonotype was seen repeatedly, ten times or more. The rearrangement uses TRBV4-3 and TRBJ2-2; D is perhaps TRBD2 (7 bases). This CDR3 comprises 17 residues. The germline V and J ends were trimmed by 0 bases and 5 bases, with 16 bases remaining between them. Germline values: CDR1 LGHNA, CDR2 YSLEER. In DNA form, the CDR3 reads TGCGCCAGCAGCCAAGATAGGGGGGGGGATCGAACCGGGGAGCTGTTTTTT. This translates into CASSQDRGGDRTGELFF.

This clonotype was found a few times. CDR3 DNA: TGTGCCAGCAGCCTCTCACAGGGGGCCACTGAAGCTTTCTTT. This sequence encodes CASSLSQGATEAFF. This chain connects TRBV11-3 to TRBJ1-1; 9 bases align to TRBD1. The CDR3 has 14 amino acids. The germline CDR1 and CDR2 sequences are SGHNT and YENEEA. The junction had 5 bases not matched to a gene; V was cut back by 5 bases and J by 4 bases.

This clonotype has ten or more counts. The chain couples TRBV20-1 to TRBJ2-3, with D perhaps assigned TRBD1 or TRBD2 (5 bases each). The CDR3 length is 16 residues. V was shortened by 6 bases and J by 2 bases, with 21 bases between the two germline ends. CDR1 and CDR2 from the germline V gene are DFQATT and SNEGSKA (reference sequence). The CDR3 DNA reads as TGCAGTGCCCTCGCCCCGGGGCTAAAGAACACAGATACGCAGTATTTT. It specifies CSALAPGLKNTDTQYF.

This clonotype was seen at least ten times. The chain joins TRBV6-1 to TRBJ2-3; D is unresolved. Germline V gives CDR1 MNHNS, CDR2 SASEGT. V was pared by 2 bases and J by 3 bases, with 9 bases between. The CDR3 covers 14 residues. The CDR3 nucleotides read TGTGCCAGCAGTGAATCGAGGTGGACAGATACGCAGTATTTT. It yields the protein CASSESRWTDTQYF.

The rearrangement joins TRBV5-1 to TRBJ1-4; tentatively, D is TRBD1 (6 bases). Trimming removed 2 bases at V and 7 bases at J, with 12 bases between. The length of the CDR3 is 14 residues. Germline loops: CDR1 SGHRS, CDR2 YFSETQ. The CDR3 nucleotides read TGCGCCAGCAGCTTCGACAGGAGCGGTGAAAAACTGTTTTTT. This sequence encodes CASSFDRSGEKLFF.

The chain uses TRBV30 and TRBJ1-4, with D possibly TRBD1 on 5 matching bases. Germline lookup yields CDR1 GTSNPN and CDR2 SVGIG (reference sequence). CDR3 length: 12 residues. V was clipped by 5 bases and J by 3 bases, with 7 bases between them. The CDR3 DNA reads TGTGCCTGGGACAGACCTAATGAAAAACTGTTTTTT. It specifies CAWDRPNEKLFF.

Ten or more counts support this clonotype. The chain carries TRBV29-1 and TRBJ2-3; possibly TRBD1 for D (6 bases). Germline values: CDR1 SQVTM, CDR2 ANQGSEA. This CDR3 has 16 residues. V was trimmed by 1 base and J by 3 bases, leaving 17 bases between them. The CDR3 sequence is CSVEGPQGQGTDTQYF. In DNA, the CDR3 is TGCAGCGTTGAAGGCCCCCAGGGGCAGGGAACAGATACGCAGTATTTT.

This clonotype was observed many times. The chain has TRBV3-1 and TRBJ2-7; TRBD1 matches 7 bases. The germline gives CDR1 LGHDT, CDR2 YNNKEL (reference sequence). V was clipped by 3 bases and J by 5 bases; unmatched bases: 4. This CDR3 has 13 residues. The CDR3 here is CASSQIQGNEQYF. Here the CDR3 DNA reads TGTGCCAGCAGCCAGATACAGGGGAACGAGCAGTACTTC.

This clonotype was picked up many times. The CDR3: CASSLVPRERSGLSV. In nucleotides, the CDR3 is TGCGCCAGCAGCTTGGTGCCCCGGGAGCGTTCGGGATTGTCCGTC. The chain is built from TRBV5-1 and TRBJ2-7; D might be TRBD2 (6 bases). CDR1 and CDR2 from the germline V gene are SGHRS and YFSETQ. This CDR3 spans 15 amino acids.

This clonotype has at least ten counts. The chain uses TRBV20-1 and TRBJ2-5; TRBD2 might be the D (6 bases). The CDR3 is made up of 13 amino acids. From germline, CDR1 is DFQATT and CDR2 SNEGSKA (reference sequence). Trimming left V 6 bases short and J 5 bases short, with 16 bases between. The CDR3 DNA reads TGCAGTGCGTCGGGGGAGGAAGGGGAGACCCAGTACTTC. Its protein product is CSASGEEGETQYF.

This clonotype was counted at least ten times. The chain recombines TRBV7-2 with TRBJ2-3, with unresolved D. Germline V CDR1 and CDR2: SGHTA, FQGNSA. Trimming removed 4 bases at V and 1 base at J, with 6 bases between. The CDR3 length is 13 residues. The CDR3 loop is CASSSWGTDTQYF. CDR3 bases: TGTGCCAGCAGCTCCTGGGGCACAGATACGCAGTATTTT. Supplemented by reference TRBV7-2 and TRBJ2-3, the full variable domain reads GAGVSQSPSNKVTEKGKDVELRCDPISGHTALYWYRQSLGQGLEFLIYFQGNSAPDKSGLPSDRFSAERTGGSVSTLTIQRTQQEDSAVYLCASSSWGTDTQYFGPGTRLTVL.

This clonotype was observed many times. The chain uses TRBV20-1 and TRBJ1-4, with D maybe TRBD1 (5 bases). The germline gives CDR1 DFQATT, CDR2 SNEGSKA (reference sequence). CDR3 size: 14 residues. With 6 bases removed from V and 4 bases from J, the gap between germline ends came to 15 bases. The CDR3 reads CSATPAGNNEKLFF. In nucleotides, the CDR3 is TGCAGTGCCACCCCCGCAGGGAATAATGAAAAACTGTTTTTT.

This rearrangement joins TRBV18 to TRBJ2-3; 9 bases agree with TRBD1. The CDR3 length is 16 residues. Germline loops: CDR1 KGHSH, CDR2 LQKENI. Losses at the gene ends were 5 bases for V and 5 bases for J; bases not matched to a gene: 11. CDR3 region: CASSNNPGTGKDTQYF. The CDR3 coding sequence is TGTGCCAGCTCAAACAATCCCGGGACAGGGAAAGATACGCAGTATTTT. Filled out from reference TRBV18 and TRBJ2-3, the complete variable domain reads NAGVMQNPRHLVRRRGQEARLRCSPMKGHSHVYWYRQLPEEGLKFMVYLQKENIIDESGMPKERFSAEFPKEGPSILRIQQVVRGDSAAYFCASSNNPGTGKDTQYFGPGTRLTVL.